This T cell receptor (beta chain) was sequenced during a study of cytomegalovirus exposure and HLA in healthy donors. Study findings and constraints: Earlier findings revealed that most TCR beta V segments proved productive either about 90% or about 30% of the time. A later analysis showed that HLA-associated TCR beta chains had undergone more clonal expansion than equally common others. Overall, approximately 180 TCR beta chains were annotated as cytomegalovirus-associated. Exclusion applied to some V segments, including TRBV6-2 and TRBV6-3, as they were indistinguishable.

This PCR relied on a set of 60 Vbeta primers and 13 Jbeta primers. The data were produced by immunoSEQ multiplex PCR, yet TCRdb's version contains in-frame clones alone and is incomplete. The table lists about 170,000 clones, about 76% of them singletons. This clone was recorded a few times. Antigen: not known. In the same sample, other DNA sequences code for this CDR3. V was clipped by 8 bases and J by 8 bases; unmatched bases: 10. This CDR3 spans 14 amino acids. Germline assignment: CDR1 MNHEY and CDR2 SMNVEV (reference sequence). The sequence was obtained from a woman between 18 and 29 years old in good health and CMV-seropositive. Material for sequencing was PBMCs. The V and J genes are TRBV27 and TRBJ1-2; 11 nucleotides align to TRBD1. CDR3 region: CASGRDRGAQGYTF. CDR3 coding DNA: TGTGCCAGCGGACGGGACAGGGGGGCTCAAGGCTACACCTTC.